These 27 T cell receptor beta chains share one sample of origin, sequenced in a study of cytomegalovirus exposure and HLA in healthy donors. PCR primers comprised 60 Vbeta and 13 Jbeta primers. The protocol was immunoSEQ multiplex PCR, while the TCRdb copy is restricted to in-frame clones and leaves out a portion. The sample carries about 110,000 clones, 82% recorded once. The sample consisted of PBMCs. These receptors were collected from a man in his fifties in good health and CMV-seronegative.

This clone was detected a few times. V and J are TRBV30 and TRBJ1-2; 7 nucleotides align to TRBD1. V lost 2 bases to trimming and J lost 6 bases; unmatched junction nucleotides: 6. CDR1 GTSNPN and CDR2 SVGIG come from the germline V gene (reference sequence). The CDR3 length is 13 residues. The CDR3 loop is CAWSSSTGDGYTF. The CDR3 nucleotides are TGTGCCTGGAGTTCTTCCACAGGGGATGGCTACACCTTC.

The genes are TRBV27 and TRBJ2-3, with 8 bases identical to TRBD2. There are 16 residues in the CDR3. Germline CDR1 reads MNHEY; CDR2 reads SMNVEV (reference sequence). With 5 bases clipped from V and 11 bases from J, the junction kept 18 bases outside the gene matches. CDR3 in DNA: TGTGCCAGCAGTCCCTTTGCGGGGGGACGATCTTATGAGCAGTATTTT. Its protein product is CASSPFAGGRSYEQYF.

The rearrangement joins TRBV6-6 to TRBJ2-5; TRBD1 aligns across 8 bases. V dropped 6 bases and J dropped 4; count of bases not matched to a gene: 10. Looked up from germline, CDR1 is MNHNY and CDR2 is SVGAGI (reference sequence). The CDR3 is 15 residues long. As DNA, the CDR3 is TGTGCCAGCAGGCCGACAGGGGAACGGGGAGAGACCCAGTACTTC. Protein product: CASRPTGERGETQYF.

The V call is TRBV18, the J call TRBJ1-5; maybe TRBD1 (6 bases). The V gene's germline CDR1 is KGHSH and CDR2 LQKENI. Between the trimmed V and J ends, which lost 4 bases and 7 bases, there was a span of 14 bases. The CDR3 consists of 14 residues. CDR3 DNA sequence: TGTGCCAGCTCACAAAACAGGGAAGGACAGCCCCAGCATTTT. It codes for CASSQNREGQPQHF.

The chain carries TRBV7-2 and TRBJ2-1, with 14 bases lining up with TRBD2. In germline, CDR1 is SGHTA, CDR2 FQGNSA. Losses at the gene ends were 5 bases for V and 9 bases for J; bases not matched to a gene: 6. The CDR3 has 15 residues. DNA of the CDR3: TGTGCCAGCAGCAGACTAGCGGGGGGGCCCTTTGAGCAGTTCTTC. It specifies CASSRLAGGPFEQFF.

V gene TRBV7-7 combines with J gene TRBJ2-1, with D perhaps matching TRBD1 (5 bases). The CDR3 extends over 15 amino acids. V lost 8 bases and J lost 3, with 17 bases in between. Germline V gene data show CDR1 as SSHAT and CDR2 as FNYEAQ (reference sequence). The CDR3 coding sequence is TGTGCCAGCTCAATGGGAACAGGAGTCTACAATGAGCAGTTCTTC. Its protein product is CASSMGTGVYNEQFF.

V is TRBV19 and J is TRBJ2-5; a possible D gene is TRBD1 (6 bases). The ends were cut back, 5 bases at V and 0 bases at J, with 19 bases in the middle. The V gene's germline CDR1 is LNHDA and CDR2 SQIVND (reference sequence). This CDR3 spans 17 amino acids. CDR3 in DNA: TGTGCCAGTAGTGTCACCCTCGGGACAAAGTACCAAGAGACCCAGTACTTC. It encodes CASSVTLGTKYQETQYF.

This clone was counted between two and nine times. The CDR3 here is CASSRLQGLGETQYF. CDR3 DNA sequence: TGTGCCAGCTCAAGACTACAGGGTTTGGGGGAGACCCAGTACTTC. The genes are TRBV18 and TRBJ2-5; tentatively, D is TRBD1 (6 bases). Germline loops: CDR1 KGHSH, CDR2 LQKENI. The CDR3 length is 15 residues. The V end lost 5 bases, the J end lost 5 bases, and 18 bases lay between the germline ends.

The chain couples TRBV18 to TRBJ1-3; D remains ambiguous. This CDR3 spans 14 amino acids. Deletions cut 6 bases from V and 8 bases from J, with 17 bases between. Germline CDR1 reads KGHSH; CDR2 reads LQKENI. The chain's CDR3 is CASSPNDSGDTIYF. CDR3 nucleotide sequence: TGTGCCAGCTCGCCTAACGATTCGGGAGACACCATATATTTT.

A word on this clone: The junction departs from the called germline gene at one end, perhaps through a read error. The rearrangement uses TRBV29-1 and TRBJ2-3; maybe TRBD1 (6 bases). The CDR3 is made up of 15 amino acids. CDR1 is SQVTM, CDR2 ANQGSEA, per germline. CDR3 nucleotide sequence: TGCAGCGTCGAAGGAGTCAGGGGAGGCACAGATACGCAGTATTTT. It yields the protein CSVEGVRGGTDTQYF.

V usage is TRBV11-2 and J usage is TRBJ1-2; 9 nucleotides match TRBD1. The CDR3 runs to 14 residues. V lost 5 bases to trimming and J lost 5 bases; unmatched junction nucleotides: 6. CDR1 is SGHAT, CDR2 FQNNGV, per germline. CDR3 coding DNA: TGTGCCAGCAGCCCCCGGGACAGGGTTTATGGCTACACCTTC. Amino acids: CASSPRDRVYGYTF.

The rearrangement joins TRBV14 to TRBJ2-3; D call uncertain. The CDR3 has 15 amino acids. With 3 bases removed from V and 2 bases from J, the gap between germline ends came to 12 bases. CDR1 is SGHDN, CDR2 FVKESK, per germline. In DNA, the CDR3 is TGTGCCAGCAGCCAGGCCATCGAATACACAGATACGCAGTATTTT. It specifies CASSQAIEYTDTQYF.

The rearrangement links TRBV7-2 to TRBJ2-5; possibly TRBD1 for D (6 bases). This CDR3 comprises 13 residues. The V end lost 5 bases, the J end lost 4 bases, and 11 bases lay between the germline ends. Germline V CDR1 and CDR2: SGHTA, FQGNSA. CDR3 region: CASSPGARETQYF. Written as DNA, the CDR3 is TGTGCCAGCAGCCCAGGGGCCCGAGAGACCCAGTACTTC.

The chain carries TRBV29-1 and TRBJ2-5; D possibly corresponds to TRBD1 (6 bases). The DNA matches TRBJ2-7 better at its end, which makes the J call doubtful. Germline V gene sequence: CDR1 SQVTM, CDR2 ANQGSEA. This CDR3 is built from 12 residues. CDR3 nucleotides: TGCAGCGTAGCAGGGGCCTCCTACGAGCAGTACTTC. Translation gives CSVAGASYEQYF.

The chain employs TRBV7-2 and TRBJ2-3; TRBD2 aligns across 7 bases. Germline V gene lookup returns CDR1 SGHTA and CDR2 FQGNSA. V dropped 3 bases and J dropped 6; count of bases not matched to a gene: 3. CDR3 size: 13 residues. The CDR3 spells CASSLQGGDTQYF. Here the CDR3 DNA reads TGTGCCAGCAGCTTGCAGGGAGGGGATACGCAGTATTTT. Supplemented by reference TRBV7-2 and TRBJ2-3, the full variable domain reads GAGVSQSPSNKVTEKGKDVELRCDPISGHTALYWYRQSLGQGLEFLIYFQGNSAPDKSGLPSDRFSAERTGGSVSTLTIQRTQQEDSAVYLCASSLQGGDTQYFGPGTRLTVL.

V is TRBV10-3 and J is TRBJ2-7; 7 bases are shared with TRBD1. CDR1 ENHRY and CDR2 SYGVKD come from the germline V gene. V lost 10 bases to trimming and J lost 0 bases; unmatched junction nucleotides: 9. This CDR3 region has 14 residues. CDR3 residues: CASETGTHSYEQYF. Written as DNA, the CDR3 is TGTGCCAGTGAGACAGGGACCCACTCCTACGAGCAGTACTTC.

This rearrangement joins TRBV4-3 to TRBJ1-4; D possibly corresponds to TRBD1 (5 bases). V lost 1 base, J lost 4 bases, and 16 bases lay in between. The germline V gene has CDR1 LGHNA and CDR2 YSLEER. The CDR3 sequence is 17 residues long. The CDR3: CASSQVGKGLFNEKLFF. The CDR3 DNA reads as TGCGCCAGCAGCCAAGTCGGCAAGGGGCTATTTAATGAAAAACTGTTTTTT.

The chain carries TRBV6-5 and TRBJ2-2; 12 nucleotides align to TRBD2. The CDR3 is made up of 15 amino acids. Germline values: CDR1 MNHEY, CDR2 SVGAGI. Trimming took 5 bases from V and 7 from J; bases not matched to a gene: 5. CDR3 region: CASSPTSGGIGELFF. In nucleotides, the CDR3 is TGTGCCAGCAGTCCGACTAGCGGGGGTATCGGGGAGCTGTTTTTT.

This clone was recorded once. The CDR3 region is CASIGDSGNTIYF. The CDR3, as DNA: TGTGCCAGTATAGGGGACTCTGGAAACACCATATATTTT. The V call is TRBV19, the J call TRBJ1-3, with TRBD1 as a possible D gene (5 bases). The CDR3 sequence is 13 residues long. CDR1 and CDR2 from the germline V gene are LNHDA and SQIVND (reference sequence). Trimming removed 7 bases at V and 0 bases at J, with 7 bases between.

DNA of the CDR3: TGTGCCAGCAGTCTAACTAGCGGGGCCGTCTACGAGCAGTACTTC. Its protein is CASSLTSGAVYEQYF. The chain links TRBV6-6 to TRBJ2-7, with 10 bases aligning to TRBD2. The CDR3 sequence is 15 residues long. Germline trimming cut 5 bases from V and 3 bases from J; bases unmatched to any gene: 7. The germline V gene has CDR1 MNHNY and CDR2 SVGAGI (reference sequence).

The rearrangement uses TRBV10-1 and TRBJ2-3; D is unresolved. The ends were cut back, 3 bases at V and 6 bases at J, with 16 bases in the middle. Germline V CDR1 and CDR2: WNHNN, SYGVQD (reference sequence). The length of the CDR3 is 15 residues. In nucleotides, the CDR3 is TGCGCCAGCAGTGATCTCTACTCCTCTCGCGATACGCAGTATTTT. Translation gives CASSDLYSSRDTQYF.

CDR3 residues: CSARVGNSPLHF. In nucleotides, the CDR3 is TGCAGCGCCAGGGTTGGGAATTCACCCCTCCACTTT. This chain joins TRBV29-1 and TRBJ1-6; a weak D match, TRBD1 (5 bases). CDR3 length: 12 residues. V was cut by 7 bases and J by 7 bases, with 11 bases left in between. Germline CDR1 SQVTM, CDR2 ANQGSEA.

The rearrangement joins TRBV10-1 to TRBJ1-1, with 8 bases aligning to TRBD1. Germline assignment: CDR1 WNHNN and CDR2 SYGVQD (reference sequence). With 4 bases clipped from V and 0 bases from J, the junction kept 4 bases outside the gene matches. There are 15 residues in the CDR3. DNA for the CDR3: TGCGCCAGCAGTGCCGGACAGGGCATGAACACTGAAGCTTTCTTT. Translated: CASSAGQGMNTEAFF.

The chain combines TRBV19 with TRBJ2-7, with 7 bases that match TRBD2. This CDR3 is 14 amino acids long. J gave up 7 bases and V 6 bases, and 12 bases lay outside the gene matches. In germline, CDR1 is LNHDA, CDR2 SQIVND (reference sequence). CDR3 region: CASSLSQGTKEQYF. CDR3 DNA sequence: TGTGCCAGTAGCCTATCACAAGGGACTAAAGAGCAGTACTTC. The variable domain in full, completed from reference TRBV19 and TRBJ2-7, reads DGGITQSPKYLFRKEGQNVTLSCEQNLNHDAMYWYRQDPGQGLRLIYYSQIVNDFQKGDIAEGYSVSREKKESFPLTVTSAQKNPTAFYLCASSLSQGTKEQYFGPGTRLTVT.

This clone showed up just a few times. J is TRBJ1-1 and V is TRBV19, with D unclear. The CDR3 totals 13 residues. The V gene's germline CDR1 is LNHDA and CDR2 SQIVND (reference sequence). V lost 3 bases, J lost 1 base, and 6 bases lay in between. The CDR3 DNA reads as TGTGCCAGTAGTATTTCAGGGAACACTGAAGCTTTCTTT. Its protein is CASSISGNTEAFF.

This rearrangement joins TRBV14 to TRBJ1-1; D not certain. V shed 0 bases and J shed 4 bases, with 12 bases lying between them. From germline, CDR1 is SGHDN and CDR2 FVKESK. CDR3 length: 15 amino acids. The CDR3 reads CASSQEVPGITEAFF. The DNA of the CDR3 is TGTGCCAGCAGCCAAGAAGTTCCAGGAATCACTGAAGCTTTCTTT.

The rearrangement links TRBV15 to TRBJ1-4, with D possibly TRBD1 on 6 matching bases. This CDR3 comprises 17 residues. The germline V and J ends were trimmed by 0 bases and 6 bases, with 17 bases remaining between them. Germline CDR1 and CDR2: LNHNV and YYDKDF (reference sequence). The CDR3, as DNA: TGTGCCACCAGCAGAGATCGGATGGCGGGGGCTGATGAAAAACTGTTTTTT. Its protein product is CATSRDRMAGADEKLFF. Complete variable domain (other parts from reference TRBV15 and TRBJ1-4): DAMVIQNPRYQVTQFGKPVTLSCSQTLNHNVMYWYQQKSSQAPKLLFHYYDKDFNNEADTPDNFQSRRPNTSFCFLDIRSPGLGDTAMYLCATSRDRMAGADEKLFFGSGTQLSVL.